These 26 T cell receptor beta chains were sequenced from one sample in a study of cytomegalovirus exposure and HLA in healthy donors. With 60 Vbeta and 13 Jbeta primers, the PCR was carried out. Profiling relied on immunoSEQ multiplex PCR, and the TCRdb table lists in-frame clones only, not all of them. The data contain 150,000 to 200,000 clones, more than 65% of them seen just once; the ten biggest clones take up 2% to 2.5%. What was sequenced was PBMCs. The receptor source for this set is a woman under 40 in good health and CMV-seropositive.

The chain couples TRBV7-2 to TRBJ2-7; 8 positions agree with TRBD1. CDR1 is SGHTA, CDR2 FQGNSA, per germline. The V segment lost 5 bases and the J segment 4 bases; nucleotides outside the gene matches: 7. This CDR3 comprises 14 residues. The chain's CDR3 is CASSPTGDAYEQYF. In DNA, the CDR3 is TGTGCCAGCAGCCCGACAGGGGACGCGTACGAGCAGTACTTC.

The chain combines TRBV12-5 with TRBJ2-7; 9 bases are shared with TRBD1. Germline trimming cut 5 bases from V and 3 bases from J; bases unmatched to any gene: 11. Germline-derived CDR1 and CDR2 are LGHNT and FRNRAP. CDR3 length: 16 amino acids. The CDR3 bases are TGTGCTAGTGGTCGCCCGGGACAGGGTAGTTACTACGAGCAGTACTTC. Translation: CASGRPGQGSYYEQYF.

The rearrangement joins TRBV27 to TRBJ1-2; 7 nucleotides match TRBD1. The CDR3 runs 15 residues. The junction had 10 bases not matched to a gene; V was cut back by 1 base and J by 8 bases. Germline-derived CDR1 and CDR2 are MNHEY and SMNVEV (reference sequence). CDR3 coding DNA: TGTGCCAGCAGTTTATTAGGGGGCGGGGTGAACGGCTACACCTTC. Translating gives CASSLLGGGVNGYTF.

The chain is built from TRBV28 and TRBJ1-2; 9 nucleotides match TRBD1. J lost 8 bases, V lost 11 bases, and 9 bases had no gene match. The CDR3 consists of 12 residues. The germline CDR1 and CDR2 sequences are MDHEN and SYDVKM. In DNA, the CDR3 is TGTGCCGGGGGAACAGGGGGCGCGGGCTACACCTTC. It specifies CAGGTGGAGYTF.

The chain employs TRBV14 and TRBJ2-2, with no clear D. CDR3 size: 12 residues. From germline, CDR1 is SGHDN and CDR2 FVKESK. Trimming took 6 bases from V and 3 from J, leaving 5 bases between them. In nucleotides, the CDR3 is TGTGCCAGCAGTCCCTACACCGGGGAGCTGTTTTTT. Amino acids: CASSPYTGELFF.

The J gene is TRBJ1-2, the V gene TRBV4-2; possibly TRBD1 for D (5 bases). The CDR3 loop spans 14 amino acids. V was clipped by 0 bases and J by 4 bases, with 9 bases between them. Per the germline V gene, CDR1 is LGHNA and CDR2 is YNFKEQ. The CDR3 nucleotides read TGTGCCAGCAGCCAAGACAGGGAGGGCTATGGCTACACCTTC. It is translated as CASSQDREGYGYTF.

The chain links TRBV10-1 to TRBJ2-7, with TRBD2 matching 7 bases. The germline V gene has CDR1 WNHNN and CDR2 SYGVQD (reference sequence). V lost 10 bases and J lost 2; bases outside the gene matches: 14. This CDR3 has 15 amino acids. CDR3: CAIPWPAGPTYEQYF. In DNA form, the CDR3 reads TGCGCCATTCCCTGGCCAGCGGGGCCAACCTACGAGCAGTACTTC.

The rearrangement links TRBV6-5 to TRBJ1-2; 10 bases agree with TRBD1. After removal of 6 bases from V and 3 bases from J, the junction contained 7 bases not matched to a gene. There are 15 residues in the CDR3. Germline V gene lookup returns CDR1 MNHEY and CDR2 SVGAGI. CDR3 in DNA: TGTGCCAGCAGGAGACAGGGGGCTAAAGACTATGGCTACACCTTC. This gives the protein CASRRQGAKDYGYTF.

This chain connects TRBV6-6 to TRBJ1-4; D call uncertain. Germline CDR1 is MNHNY and CDR2 is SVGAGI (reference sequence). This CDR3 contains 15 residues. V was clipped by 0 bases and J by 8 bases, with 13 bases between them. This CDR3 is CASSYSGGVQEKLFF. For the CDR3, the DNA is TGTGCCAGCAGTTACTCGGGCGGGGTACAGGAAAAACTGTTTTTT.

This sequence joins TRBV4-3 and TRBJ2-7; a possible D gene is TRBD2 (6 bases). The germline V gene encodes CDR1 LGHNA and CDR2 YSLEER. This CDR3 has 16 amino acids. Trimming shortened V by 2 bases and J by 4 bases, and 18 bases separated the two germline ends. CDR3 amino acids: CASSQFPGRDFYEQYF. The CDR3 DNA is TGCGCCAGCAGCCAATTCCCCGGCAGGGACTTTTACGAGCAGTACTTC.

Concerning this clone: A junction end diverges from the germline sequence, so it may reflect a read error. The chain combines TRBV7-9 with TRBJ1-1, with no clear D. CDR3 length equals 12 residues. Germline values: CDR1 SEHNR, CDR2 FQNEAQ (reference sequence). Here the CDR3 DNA reads TGTTCCAGCAGCCGTTGGAGCACTGAAGCTTTCTTT. Translated, it gives CSSSRWSTEAFF.

J is TRBJ1-2 and V is TRBV27; D perhaps matches TRBD1 (6 bases). Trimming removed 6 bases from V and 8 bases from J, with 16 bases in between. The CDR3 has 13 amino acids. CDR1 is MNHEY and CDR2 is SMNVEV in the germline V gene (reference sequence). For the CDR3, the DNA is TGTGCCAGCAGCCCACAGGGACCGGCCGGCTACACCTTC. It codes for CASSPQGPAGYTF.

The CDR3, as DNA: TGTGCCAGCTCACTAGCGCCCCAAGAGACCCAGTACTTC. The encoded protein is CASSLAPQETQYF. The rearrangement joins TRBV14 to TRBJ2-5, with 7 bases aligning to TRBD2. Trimming removed 8 bases from V and 1 base from J; junction bases left unmatched: 4. Germline V CDR1 and CDR2: SGHDN, FVKESK. The CDR3 length is 13 residues. The complete variable domain, with remaining parts taken from reference TRBV14 and TRBJ2-5, reads EAGVTQFPSHSVIEKGQTVTLRCDPISGHDNLYWYRRVMGKEIKFLLHFVKESKQDESGMPNNRFLAERTGGTYSTLKVQPAELEDSGVYFCASSLAPQETQYFGPGTRLLVL.

The chain couples TRBV4-1 to TRBJ2-5; 10 bases are a match to TRBD1. Germline CDR1 and CDR2: MGHRA and YSYEKL. CDR3 length: 16 amino acids. V gave up 2 bases and J gave up 4 bases; unmatched junction bases: 7. In nucleotides, the CDR3 is TGCGCCAGCAGCCAACCGAGACGGGACAGGGGAGAGACCCAGTACTTC. It specifies CASSQPRRDRGETQYF.

Points on this clone: The same CDR3 arises from other DNA sequences in this sample as well. The V and J genes are TRBV7-9 and TRBJ1-2; 12 nucleotides line up with TRBD1. The CDR3 has 15 amino acids. The V gene's germline CDR1 is SEHNR and CDR2 FQNEAQ (reference sequence). After removal of 5 bases from V and 4 bases from J, the junction contained 5 bases not matched to a gene. As DNA, the CDR3 is TGTGCCAGCAGCCCCGGGACAGGGGGCTTCTATGGCTACACCTTC. Its protein is CASSPGTGGFYGYTF.

The rearrangement joins TRBV2 to TRBJ1-1; tentatively, D is TRBD1 (5 bases). The V end was cut by 6 bases, the J end by 2 bases, with 19 bases between. The CDR3 has 16 residues. Germline values: CDR1 SNHLY, CDR2 FYNNEI. Here the CDR3 DNA reads TGTGCCAGCAGGGGTCCGCGGCAGGGTCAAAACACTGAAGCTTTCTTT. It yields the protein CASRGPRQGQNTEAFF. The full variable domain, completed using reference TRBV2 and TRBJ1-1, is EPEVTQTPSHQVTQMGQEVILRCVPISNHLYFYWYRQILGQKVEFLVSFYNNEISEKSEIFDDQFSVERPDGSNFTLKIRSTKLEDSAMYFCASRGPRQGQNTEAFFGQGTRLTVV.

The chain has TRBV28 and TRBJ1-2, with 9 bases aligning to TRBD1. V shed 5 bases and J 3 bases; nucleotides not matched to a gene: 10. From germline, CDR1 is MDHEN and CDR2 SYDVKM. There are 16 residues in the CDR3. CDR3 coding DNA: TGTGCCAGCAGTCTCCCCTCCGGGACAGGGCACTATGGCTACACCTTC. Protein sequence: CASSLPSGTGHYGYTF.

V usage is TRBV7-9 and J usage is TRBJ2-5; D may be TRBD1 (6 bases). Germline values: CDR1 SEHNR, CDR2 FQNEAQ (reference sequence). The CDR3 has 14 residues. V dropped 2 bases and J dropped 3 bases, with 10 bases sitting between them. This CDR3 is CASSLMSGEETQYF. DNA for the CDR3: TGTGCCAGCAGCTTAATGTCAGGGGAAGAGACCCAGTACTTC.

This clone came up once. The chain is built from TRBV5-1 and TRBJ1-1; possibly TRBD1 for D (6 bases). The V end lost 2 bases, the J end lost 1 base, and 12 bases lay between the germline ends. The length of the CDR3 is 15 residues. The germline CDR1 and CDR2 sequences are SGHRS and YFSETQ. The CDR3 sequence: CASSLPGQTNTEAFF. CDR3 sequence (DNA): TGCGCCAGCAGCTTACCGGGACAAACGAACACTGAAGCTTTCTTT.

The V gene is TRBV6-1, the J gene TRBJ2-1; 7 bases fit TRBD2. CDR3 length: 15 amino acids. Germline V gene data show CDR1 as MNHNS and CDR2 as SASEGT. The V segment lost 6 bases and the J segment 5 bases; nucleotides outside the gene matches: 10. The CDR3 sequence: CASSAQAGLNNEQFF. The CDR3 bases are TGTGCCAGCAGCGCTCAAGCGGGGTTGAACAATGAGCAGTTCTTC.

The chain carries TRBV6-5 and TRBJ1-1; the D gene is possibly TRBD1 (5 bases). From germline, CDR1 is MNHEY and CDR2 SVGAGI. The V gene lost 2 bases and the J gene lost 0 bases, with 10 bases spanning the gap. The CDR3 is made up of 15 amino acids. This CDR3 reads CASSYGVGVNTEAFF. CDR3 bases: TGTGCCAGCAGTTACGGGGTAGGGGTGAACACTGAAGCTTTCTTT.

The chain links TRBV28 to TRBJ2-3; 7 bases are shared with TRBD1. The V gene's germline CDR1 is MDHEN and CDR2 SYDVKM. After removal of 5 bases from V and 0 bases from J, the junction contained 5 bases not matched to a gene. CDR3 length: 15 residues. CDR3: CASSAGGASTDTQYF. CDR3 nucleotides: TGTGCCAGCAGTGCAGGGGGTGCTAGCACAGATACGCAGTATTTT.

A remark on this clone: The sample contains more than one DNA sequence encoding this CDR3. This chain joins TRBV18 and TRBJ1-6; a possible D gene is TRBD1 (6 bases). CDR3 length: 15 residues. V lost 3 bases and J lost 5, with 11 bases in between. Germline values: CDR1 KGHSH, CDR2 LQKENI. The CDR3: CASSPQQGDNSPLHF. CDR3 coding DNA: TGTGCCAGCTCACCTCAACAGGGCGATAATTCACCCCTCCACTTT.

This sequence joins TRBV9 and TRBJ2-1; TRBD2 matches at 8 bases. Trimming took 3 bases from V and 5 from J; bases not matched to a gene: 10. CDR1 and CDR2 from the germline V gene are SGDLS and YYNGEE. The CDR3 consists of 16 residues. The chain's CDR3 is CASSAQGRGVHNEQFF. For the CDR3, the DNA is TGTGCCAGCAGCGCCCAGGGGCGGGGGGTCCACAATGAGCAGTTCTTC.

The chain joins TRBV5-5 to TRBJ1-6; possible D gene TRBD1, 5 bases. Trimming removed 0 bases at V and 1 base at J, with 14 bases between. The length of the CDR3 is 18 residues. The V gene's germline CDR1 is SGHKS and CDR2 YYEKEE (reference sequence). CDR3 in DNA: TGTGCCAGCAGCTTGGAAGGGGATGCGGGATCCTATAATTCACCCCTCCACTTT. Translation: CASSLEGDAGSYNSPLHF. Supplemented by reference TRBV5-5 and TRBJ1-6, the full variable domain reads DAGVTQSPTHLIKTRGQQVTLRCSPISGHKSVSWYQQVLGQGPQFIFQYYEKEERGRGNFPDRFSARQFPNYSSELNVNALLLGDSALYLCASSLEGDAGSYNSPLHFGNGTRLTVT.

The chain couples TRBV28 to TRBJ2-1; 11 bases are shared with TRBD2. The CDR3 totals 15 residues. With 1 base clipped from V and 6 bases from J, the junction kept 2 bases outside the gene matches. Germline CDR1 reads MDHEN; CDR2 reads SYDVKM. The CDR3 sequence: CASSLLAGGPNEQFF. Here the CDR3 DNA reads TGTGCCAGCAGTTTATTAGCGGGGGGGCCCAATGAGCAGTTCTTC.